The 15 T cell receptor beta chains in this list originate from one sample, sequenced in a study of human T cells and chemical hapten exposure. The time point was: patch test 1, 2 weeks after DPC sensitization. The treatment here: therapeutic diphenylcyclopropenone sensitization with weekly scalp DPC. TCRdb re-called the RACE reads through MiXCR, storing one row per CDR3 protein. The sample includes 370,000 or so distinct CDR3 sequences, around 5% of them seen just once. This specimen consisted of whole blood, obtained in connection with sensitization to the hapten diphenylcyclopropenone (DPC). The source of these receptors is a woman in her forties or fifties with alopecia areata. Some clones in this sample may be carry-over from other donors' samples.

This clonotype was seen more than once but under ten times. The chain carries TRBV6-1 and TRBJ1-5; D is perhaps TRBD1 (5 bases). The V and J ends lost 2 bases and 7 bases respectively, with 15 bases between them. This CDR3 has 15 amino acids. Germline values: CDR1 MNHNS, CDR2 SASEGT. The CDR3 here is CASSESGTSGQPQHF. The CDR3 DNA reads TGTGCCAGCAGTGAATCAGGGACCTCCGGCCAGCCCCAGCATTTT.

At least ten counts were recorded for this clonotype. This chain links TRBV6-1 with TRBJ1-4, with D possibly being TRBD1 (5 bases). V lost 3 bases and J lost 10, with 9 bases in between. Germline V gene lookup returns CDR1 MNHNS and CDR2 SASEGT. The CDR3 spans 12 residues. DNA of the CDR3: TGTGCCAGCAGTGAGGGGGAAGGAAAACTGTTTTTT. Translated, it gives CASSEGEGKLFF.

This rearrangement joins TRBV19 to TRBJ2-1; 7 bases are a match to TRBD2. The CDR3 extends over 14 amino acids. Germline V gives CDR1 LNHDA, CDR2 SQIVND (reference sequence). V shed 1 base and J 9 bases; nucleotides not matched to a gene: 6. CDR3 in amino acids: CASSIGAGVGEQFF. The CDR3 nucleotides read TGTGCCAGTAGTATAGGGGCGGGGGTCGGTGAGCAGTTCTTC. Together with reference TRBV19 and TRBJ2-1, the CDR3 gives the full variable domain: DGGITQSPKYLFRKEGQNVTLSCEQNLNHDAMYWYRQDPGQGLRLIYYSQIVNDFQKGDIAEGYSVSREKKESFPLTVTSAQKNPTAFYLCASSIGAGVGEQFFGPGTRLTVL.

At least ten counts were recorded for this clonotype. The chain carries TRBV2 and TRBJ2-7; D not certain. This CDR3 spans 11 amino acids. CDR1 is SNHLY and CDR2 is FYNNEI in the germline V gene. The germline V and J ends were trimmed by 6 bases and 3 bases, with 6 bases remaining between them. CDR3 protein: CASSANYEQYF. The CDR3 nucleotides read TGTGCCAGCAGCGCCAACTACGAGCAGTACTTC.

This clonotype has at least ten counts. The chain employs TRBV4-2 and TRBJ1-5; TRBD1 agrees at 8 bases. V lost 2 bases to trimming and J lost 3 bases; unmatched junction nucleotides: 6. This CDR3 contains 16 residues. CDR1 is LGHNA and CDR2 is YNFKEQ in the germline V gene. CDR3 sequence: CASSQLGTGLNQPQHF. The CDR3 DNA is TGTGCCAGCAGCCAACTTGGGACAGGCCTCAATCAGCCCCAGCATTTT.

CDR3 bases: TGCGCCAGCAGCTTGGAGACGGCACTCACAGATACGCAGTATTTT. It translates to CASSLETALTDTQYF. This sequence joins TRBV5-1 and TRBJ2-3; no clear D. CDR1 SGHRS and CDR2 YFSETQ come from the germline V gene. V lost 0 bases, J lost 2 bases, and 10 bases lay in between. This CDR3 spans 15 amino acids.

The table lists this clonotype with a few counts. The rearrangement joins TRBV25-1 to TRBJ1-4; D gene unclear. The CDR3 totals 13 residues. V was trimmed by 1 base and J by 0 bases, leaving 0 bases between them. Germline V gene data show CDR1 as MGHDK and CDR2 as SYGVNS. Written as DNA, the CDR3 is TGTGCCAGCAGTGAATCAACTAATGAAAAACTGTTTTTT. The encoded protein is CASSESTNEKLFF.

The chain joins TRBV20-1 to TRBJ1-1; TRBD1 agrees at 7 bases. Germline-derived CDR1 and CDR2 are DFQATT and SNEGSKA (reference sequence). V dropped 4 bases and J dropped 5; count of bases not matched to a gene: 13. This CDR3 region has 15 residues. CDR3 bases: TGCAGTGCTAATCCCGGGACAGCGGGACGGACTGAAGCTTTCTTT. It is translated as CSANPGTAGRTEAFF.

The CDR3 sequence: CASSPTGTGEQYF. The CDR3 DNA follows: TGCGCCAGCAGCCCGACAGGGACCGGCGAGCAGTACTTC. The chain links TRBV5-1 to TRBJ2-7; 7 bases agree with TRBD1. CDR1 is SGHRS, CDR2 YFSETQ, per germline. V was pared by 4 bases and J by 6 bases, with 7 bases of the junction left unmatched. This CDR3 has 13 amino acids.

This clonotype has a count of ten or more. The chain couples TRBV5-1 to TRBJ1-1; perhaps TRBD1 as D (6 bases). The V and J ends lost 2 bases and 6 bases respectively, with 11 bases between them. Germline CDR1 is SGHRS and CDR2 is YFSETQ. The CDR3 has 13 amino acids. The DNA for the CDR3 is TGCGCCAGCAGCTTTAACAGGGATTCTGAAGCTTTCTTT. It translates to CASSFNRDSEAFF.

This clonotype was seen a handful of times. V gene TRBV12-3 or TRBV12-4 combines with J gene TRBJ1-5, with D unresolved. The CDR3 contains 13 residues. Trimming pared 5 bases from V and 9 bases from J, leaving 14 bases between. The CDR3 DNA is TGTGCCAGCAGTCGCATCGCGGCGGGGCCCCAGCATTTT. Translated: CASSRIAAGPQHF.

Comment on this clonotype: A single base separates this from a much larger clone, so it may be a read error. The chain couples TRBV6-5 to TRBJ2-1; 10 nucleotides align to TRBD2. This CDR3 has 16 residues. Trimming at V came to 6 bases and at J to 6 bases, leaving 11 bases not matched to a gene. Germline assignment: CDR1 MNHEY and CDR2 SVGAGI. The CDR3 sequence is CASRNTGTSVSNEQFF. CDR3 nucleotide sequence: TGTGCCAGCAGAAATACCGGGACTAGCGTGAGCAATGAGCAGTTCTTC.

This clonotype was counted at least ten times. This sequence joins TRBV10-3 and TRBJ2-7; tentatively, D is TRBD1 or TRBD2 (6 bases each). The length of the CDR3 is 13 residues. Looked up from germline, CDR1 is ENHRY and CDR2 is SYGVKD. The V gene lost 6 bases and the J gene lost 6 bases, with 15 bases spanning the gap. In DNA, the CDR3 is TGTGCCATCAGCGCGGATCCGGGGGCCGAGCAGTACTTC. Its translation: CAISADPGAEQYF.

This clonotype was counted between two and nine times. The V call is TRBV7-9, the J call TRBJ1-4; D remains ambiguous. Germline V gene sequence: CDR1 SEHNR, CDR2 FQNEAQ (reference sequence). Trimming removed 5 bases from V and 6 bases from J, with 13 bases in between. This CDR3 spans 14 amino acids. The CDR3 region has the DNA TGTGCCAGCAGCCCCATGGGGTTGGATGAAAAACTGTTTTTT. Amino acids: CASSPMGLDEKLFF.

The chain carries TRBV7-9 and TRBJ1-4, with D uncertain. The CDR3 covers 14 residues. CDR1 is SEHNR and CDR2 is FQNEAQ in the germline V gene (reference sequence). V lost 2 bases to trimming and J lost 8 bases, with 12 bases between them. CDR3 protein: CASSLRNDEEKLFF. CDR3 in DNA: TGTGCCAGCAGCTTAAGGAACGACGAGGAAAAACTGTTTTTT.